The present T cell receptor (beta chain) was sequenced within a study of blood T cell repertoires in COVID-19. In the study overall: PBMCs, B-cell-depleted T cells, or T cells were the source of the cDNA or gDNA that made up the material.

Looked up from germline, CDR1 is SEHNR and CDR2 is FQNEAQ (reference sequence). Trimming removed 6 bases from V and 5 bases from J; junction bases left unmatched: 9. The CDR3 spans 14 residues. Assay: immunoSEQ multiplex PCR; the TCRdb copy retains only in-frame clones and omits some. The data show a few hundred thousand clones, approximately 85% seen once. Participants were aged roughly 18 to 90 years, lived in some 23 US areas, and enrolled virtually. Cohorts were determined from participant-reported clinical history. Among Cohort 3 donors, those recovered had two negative PCRs, clearance, or symptom resolution.

This chain joins TRBV7-9 and TRBJ2-7; 8 bases align to TRBD2. The source material was PBMCs or T cells enriched from blood (not recorded which). This receptor was identified in a woman in her fifties or sixties who had recovered from COVID-19. CDR3 DNA: TGTGCCAGCAGTCAAAGCGGGAGTCTGAACGAGCAGTACTTC. Translation: CASSQSGSLNEQYF.